This entry lists 4 T cell receptor beta chains sequenced from one sample in a study of OX40 agonist ivuxolimab in advanced cancers. Data came from immunoSEQ multiplex PCR; TCRdb stores just in-frame clones and leaves some out. Of 81,000 or so clones in the sample, around nine tenths are singletons; the top ten hold more than 0.45%. The specimen comprised CD4+ or CD8+ T cells sorted from blood, sampled in a trial of the OX40 agonist ivuxolimab. The source of these receptors is an adult with an advanced solid tumor such as melanoma, head and neck, liver or kidney cancer.

This clone occurred a few times. The rearrangement joins TRBV2 to TRBJ1-5; a possible D gene is TRBD1 (5 bases). Germline V lookup: CDR1 SNHLY, CDR2 FYNNEI. V dropped 5 bases and J dropped 6 bases, with 8 bases sitting between them. The CDR3 has 12 residues. The CDR3 loop reads CASSQGAQPQHF. The CDR3 bases are TGTGCCAGCAGTCAGGGAGCTCAGCCCCAGCATTTT.

The V gene is TRBV28, the J gene TRBJ2-7; either TRBD1 or TRBD2 may supply D (5 bases each). The germline CDR1 and CDR2 sequences are MDHEN and SYDVKM. V was clipped by 1 base and J by 1 base, with 8 bases between them. The CDR3 totals 14 residues. The CDR3 loop is CASSLLGDSYEQYF. CDR3 nucleotides: TGTGCCAGCAGTTTATTGGGGGATTCCTACGAGCAGTACTTC.

The rearrangement uses TRBV5-6 and TRBJ2-7, with 8 bases matching TRBD1. The CDR3 has 16 residues. Germline values: CDR1 SGHDT, CDR2 YYEEEE. With 3 bases clipped from V and 3 bases from J, the junction kept 11 bases outside the gene matches. CDR3 sequence: CASSSDREIFDYEQYF. The CDR3 DNA is TGTGCCAGCAGCTCGGACAGGGAGATTTTTGACTACGAGCAGTACTTC.

V and J are TRBV18 and TRBJ2-1; TRBD2 matches 10 bases. This CDR3 is 16 amino acids long. The V and J ends lost 6 bases and 8 bases, in that order; junction bases with no gene match: 13. The germline V gene encodes CDR1 KGHSH and CDR2 LQKENI. CDR3 loop: CASSRQGTSGVDEQFF. CDR3 nucleotides: TGTGCCAGCTCTCGCCAGGGCACTAGCGGGGTGGATGAGCAGTTCTTC. Combining the CDR3 with reference TRBV18 and TRBJ2-1 gives the whole variable domain NAGVMQNPRHLVRRRGQEARLRCSPMKGHSHVYWYRQLPEEGLKFMVYLQKENIIDESGMPKERFSAEFPKEGPSILRIQQVVRGDSAAYFCASSRQGTSGVDEQFFGPGTRLTVL.